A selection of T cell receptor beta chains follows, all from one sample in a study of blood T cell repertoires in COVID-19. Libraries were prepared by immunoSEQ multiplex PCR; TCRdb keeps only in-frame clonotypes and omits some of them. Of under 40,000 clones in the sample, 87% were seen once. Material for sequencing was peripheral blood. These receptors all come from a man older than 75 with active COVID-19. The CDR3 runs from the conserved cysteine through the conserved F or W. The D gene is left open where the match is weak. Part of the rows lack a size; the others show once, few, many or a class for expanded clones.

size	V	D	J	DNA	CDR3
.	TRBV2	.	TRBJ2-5	TGTGCCAGCATTGGGTTAGTCGGGGAGACCCAGTACTTC	CASIGLVGETQYF
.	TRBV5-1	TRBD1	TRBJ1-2	TGCGCCAGCAGCTGGACGACAGGGGACTATGGCTACACCTTC	CASSWTTGDYGYTF
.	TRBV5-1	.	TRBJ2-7	TGCGCCAGCAGCTTGGGGCAGGGTGGAAACGAGCAGTACTTC	CASSLGQGGNEQYF
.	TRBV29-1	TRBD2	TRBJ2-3	TGCAGCGTACAGGGGGGACTAGCGGGAGCGATTAGCACAGATACGCAGTATTTT	CSVQGGLAGAISTDTQYF
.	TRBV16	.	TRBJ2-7	TGTGCCAGCAGCCAATTACTAGCATACGAGCAGTACTTC	CASSQLLAYEQYF
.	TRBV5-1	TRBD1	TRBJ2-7	TGCGCCAGCAGCTTGCCCGACAGGGTCTACGAGCAGTACTTC	CASSLPDRVYEQYF
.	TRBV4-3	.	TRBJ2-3	TGCGCCAGCAGCCCCCAGGACATCCCCGCAGATACGCAGTATTTT	CASSPQDIPADTQYF
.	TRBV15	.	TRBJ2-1	TGTGCCACCAGCAGAGATTTTGGAGCGGCTTCCTACAATGAGCAGTTCTTC	CATSRDFGAASYNEQFF
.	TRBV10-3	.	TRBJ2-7	TGTGCCATCAGCGGGAAAAACGAGCAGTACTTC	CAISGKNEQYF
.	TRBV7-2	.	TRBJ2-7	TGTGCCAGCAGCATAACGACAGGTTACGAGCAGTACTTC	CASSITTGYEQYF
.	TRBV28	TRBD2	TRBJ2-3	TGTGCCAGCAGTTACGGACTAGCGGGAATTTATACGCAGTATTTT	CASSYGLAGIYTQYF
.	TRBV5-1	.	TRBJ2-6	TGCGCCAGCAGCTTGGGTTCGTTCGGGCAGGGGATCAACGTCCTGACTTTC	CASSLGSFGQGINVLTF
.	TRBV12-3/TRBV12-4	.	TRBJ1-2	TGTGCCAGCAGTTTCGACAGATATGGCTACACCTTC	CASSFDRYGYTF
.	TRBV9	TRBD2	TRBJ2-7	TGTGCCAGCAGCGTAGTCCCAGCGGGGGGATACGAGCAGTACTTC	CASSVVPAGGYEQYF
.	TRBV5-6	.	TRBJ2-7	TGTGCCAGCAGCGTTCTACGCTACGAGCAGTACTTC	CASSVLRYEQYF
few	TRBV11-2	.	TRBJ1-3	TGTGCCAGCAGCTTAGATTCGGGCTCTGGAAACACCATATATTTT	CASSLDSGSGNTIYF
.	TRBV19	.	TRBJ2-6	TGTGCCAGTAGTTGGGAGTCATCTGGGGCCAACGTCCTGACTTTC	CASSWESSGANVLTF
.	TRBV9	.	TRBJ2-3	TGTGCCAGCACTCCTTCCTCGGAGGGTACGCAGTATTTT	CASTPSSEGTQYF
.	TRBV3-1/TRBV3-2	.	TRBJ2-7	TGTGCCAGCAGTCCCCGGGCCGGGGGCTCCTACGAGCAGTACTTC	CASSPRAGGSYEQYF
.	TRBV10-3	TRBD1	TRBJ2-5	TGTGCCATCAGGGAACAGGGGGCGGGGGAGACCCAGTACTTC	CAIREQGAGETQYF
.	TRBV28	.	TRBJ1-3	TGTGCCAGCCGATGGGGGAAGGGGGATAGAAACACCATATATTTT	CASRWGKGDRNTIYF
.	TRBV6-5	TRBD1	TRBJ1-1	TGTGCCAGCAGTTCCCCTAAACGACAGGGAGCGCCGGCTTTCTTT	CASSSPKRQGAPAFF
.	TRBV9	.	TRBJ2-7	TGTGCCAGCAGCGAGAGGTCCGGCAGCTACGAGCAGTACTTC	CASSERSGSYEQYF
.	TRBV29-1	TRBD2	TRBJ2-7	TGCAGCGTTGAATGGGGGACTAGCGGGAGTCGAGAGCAGTACTTC	CSVEWGTSGSREQYF
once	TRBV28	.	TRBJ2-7	TGTGCCAGCAGTACCCTCTCCCGGACAGAGCTATTCGAGCAGTACTTC	CASSTLSRTELFEQYF
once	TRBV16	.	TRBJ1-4	TGTGCCAGCAGCCAAACGAGAGCGACTAATGAAAAACTGTTTTTT	CASSQTRATNEKLFF
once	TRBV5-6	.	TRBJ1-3	TGTGCCAGCAGCCACAATCAAGCTGGAAACACCATATATTTT	CASSHNQAGNTIYF
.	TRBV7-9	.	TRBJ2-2	TGTGCCAGCAGCTTAATAAAGAACACCGGGGAGCTGTTTTTT	CASSLIKNTGELFF
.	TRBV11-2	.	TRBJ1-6	TGTGCCAGCAGCTCGTCCTCCGGGGGAGCGAATTCACCCCTCCACTTT	CASSSSSGGANSPLHF
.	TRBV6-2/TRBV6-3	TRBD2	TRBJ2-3	TGTGCCAGCAGTTACCCCCTAGAACGACTAGCCTACACAGATACGCAGTATTTT	CASSYPLERLAYTDTQYF
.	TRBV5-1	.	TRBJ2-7	TGCGCCAGCAGCTTGGCCCCGGACTACTACGAGCAGTACTTC	CASSLAPDYYEQYF
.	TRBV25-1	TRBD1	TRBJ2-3	TGTGCCAGCAGTCGCCCCGGGACAGGCACAGATACGCAGTATTTT	CASSRPGTGTDTQYF
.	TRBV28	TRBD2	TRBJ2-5	TGTGCCAGCAGTCAGCCGGGGGGTTGGGGAGAGACCCAGTACTTC	CASSQPGGWGETQYF
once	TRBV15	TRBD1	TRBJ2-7	TGTGCCACCAGCTTAGACAGGGTGTCTTTCGAGCAGTACTTC	CATSLDRVSFEQYF
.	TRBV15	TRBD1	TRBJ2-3	TGTGCCACCAGCAGAGAGGGACAGGGTAGTACAGATACGCAGTATTTT	CATSREGQGSTDTQYF
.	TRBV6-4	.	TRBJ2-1	TGTGCCAGCAGTTCCCAACAGGGCAATGAGCAGTTCTTC	CASSSQQGNEQFF
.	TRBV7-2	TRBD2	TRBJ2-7	TGTGCCAGCAGCTTAAAGGCCGGGACTAGCTTCGAGCAGTACTTC	CASSLKAGTSFEQYF
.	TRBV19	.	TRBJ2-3	TGTGCCAGCAAGACGGGGAGCGGGAGCACAGATACGCAGTATTTT	CASKTGSGSTDTQYF
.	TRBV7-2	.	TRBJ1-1	TGTGCCAGCAGCTTATCCAGTCTCCCTGAAGCTTTCTTT	CASSLSSLPEAFF
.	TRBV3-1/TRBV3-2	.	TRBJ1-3	TGTGCCAGCAGCCAGACTGAAGAGATACGCGGAAACACCATATATTTT	CASSQTEEIRGNTIYF
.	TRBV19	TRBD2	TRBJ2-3	TGTGCCAGTAGTACCGGGACTAGCGGGCCCACAGATACGCAGTATTTT	CASSTGTSGPTDTQYF
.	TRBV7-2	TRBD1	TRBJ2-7	TGTGCCAGCAGCTTAATGGGGACAGGGCAGAACGAGCAGTACTTC	CASSLMGTGQNEQYF
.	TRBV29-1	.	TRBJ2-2	TGCAGCACTTGGAGAGGCACCGGGGAGCTGTTTTTT	CSTWRGTGELFF
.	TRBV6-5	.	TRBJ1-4	TGTGCCAGCAGTTACACGGGGGGCGTCGGTGAAAAACTGTTTTTT	CASSYTGGVGEKLFF